Each of the 22 T cell receptor beta chains below was sequenced from the same sample in a study of blood T cells in healthy people across ages. Sample-barcoded 5' priming and a J-beta primer mix drove a second PCR of about 6 to 12 cycles. TCRdb fed the 5' RACE reads into MiXCR, producing one record per CDR3 protein. The sample lists approximately 690,000 distinct CDR3 sequences; 58% were seen once. The sequenced sample was blood. These receptors all come from a man in his 60s in good health.

The gene calls are TRBV4-1 and TRBJ1-2, with D possibly matching TRBD1 (5 bases). This CDR3 comprises 15 residues. Trimming took off 2 bases at V and 2 bases at J, with 12 bases between the two ends. CDR1 and CDR2 (germline): MGHRA, YSYEKL. The CDR3 region has the DNA TGCGCCAGCAGCCAATTAACGGACATAAACTATGGCTACACCTTC. It specifies CASSQLTDINYGYTF.

With regard to this clonotype: Given a much more abundant clone one base away, this may be a read error. The chain joins TRBV7-2 to TRBJ2-1; TRBD2 matches at 8 bases. Near its end, the DNA agrees better with TRBJ2-7, so the J call may be wrong. From germline, CDR1 is SGHTA and CDR2 FQGNSA. The CDR3 runs 13 residues. The CDR3 nucleotides are TGTGCCAGCGCTAGGACTAGCTACAATGAGCAGTACTTC. This gives the protein CASARTSYNEQYF.

This clonotype was counted only a few times. The chain has TRBV7-2 and TRBJ2-1, with 8 nucleotides matching TRBD2. The length of the CDR3 is 16 residues. V gave up 2 bases and J gave up 7 bases; unmatched junction bases: 10. CDR1 is SGHTA, CDR2 FQGNSA, per germline. In nucleotides, the CDR3 is TGTGCCAGCAGCTTACAGGCAGCGGGGGCCGGGAATGAGCAGTTCTTC. This encodes CASSLQAAGAGNEQFF. The complete variable domain, with remaining parts taken from reference TRBV7-2 and TRBJ2-1, reads GAGVSQSPSNKVTEKGKDVELRCDPISGHTALYWYRQSLGQGLEFLIYFQGNSAPDKSGLPSDRFSAERTGGSVSTLTIQRTQQEDSAVYLCASSLQAAGAGNEQFFGPGTRLTVL.

V usage is TRBV24-1 and J usage is TRBJ2-1; D is unresolved. The V gene's germline CDR1 is KGHDR and CDR2 SFDVKD. V gave up 4 bases and J gave up 5 bases, with 11 bases separating them. CDR3 size: 14 residues. CDR3 residues: CATSDPRDDNEQFF. Here the CDR3 DNA reads TGTGCCACCAGTGACCCTAGGGATGACAATGAGCAGTTCTTC.

This clonotype showed up just a few times. J is TRBJ1-1 and V is TRBV29-1; 9 nucleotides align to TRBD1. Per germline, CDR1 SQVTM and CDR2 ANQGSEA. V lost 5 bases and J lost 2; bases outside the gene matches: 3. The CDR3 extends over 13 amino acids. The CDR3 bases are TGCAGCGTTCACACAGGGGGCAACACTGAAGCTTTCTTT. It translates to CSVHTGGNTEAFF.

Notes on this clonotype: Just one base apart from a much larger clone, this may be a read error. This chain uses TRBV24-1 with TRBJ2-5, with TRBD2 identical over 8 bases. Per germline, CDR1 KGHDR and CDR2 SFDVKD. J gave up 7 bases and V 5 bases, and 8 bases lay outside the gene matches. The CDR3 consists of 14 residues. The CDR3 DNA sequence: TGTGCCACCAGTGGCAGCGGGGGCGAGGGGACCCAGTACTTC. Translated: CATSGSGGEGTQYF.

J is TRBJ2-3 and V is TRBV29-1; 9 nucleotides agree with TRBD1. The CDR3 has 14 residues. V shed 4 bases, J shed 4 bases, and the junction held 6 bases outside the gene matches. The germline V gene has CDR1 SQVTM and CDR2 ANQGSEA. Here the CDR3 DNA reads TGCAGCGTTGTTAGGACAGGGGACCCAGATACGCAGTATTTT. Amino acid sequence: CSVVRTGDPDTQYF.

The rearrangement links TRBV7-9 to TRBJ2-5, with 9 bases that match TRBD2. CDR1 is SEHNR, CDR2 FQNEAQ, per germline (reference sequence). There are 15 residues in the CDR3. The V and J ends lost 4 bases and 1 base, in that order; junction bases with no gene match: 4. CDR3 residues: CASSYRGGVQETQYF. The CDR3 bases are TGTGCCAGCAGCTATCGCGGGGGGGTCCAAGAGACCCAGTACTTC.

The chain uses TRBV6-5 and TRBJ2-1, with D unclear. Germline V gene sequence: CDR1 MNHEY, CDR2 SVGAGI. The length of the CDR3 is 14 residues. The ends were cut back, 6 bases at V and 6 bases at J, with 15 bases in the middle. CDR3 DNA sequence: TGTGCCAGCAGCCAGAGACTTTCTACCAATGAGCAGTTCTTC. Protein product: CASSQRLSTNEQFF.

This sequence joins TRBV20-1 and TRBJ2-4, with TRBD2 identical over 13 bases. The J call may be wrong; the DNA end is better matched by TRBJ2-7. Per germline, CDR1 DFQATT and CDR2 SNEGSKA (reference sequence). The CDR3 runs 15 residues. CDR3 sequence: CSANPGLAGSYEQYF. The CDR3, as DNA: TGCAGTGCGAACCCGGGACTAGCGGGGTCGTACGAGCAGTACTTC.

This clonotype showed up just a few times. The chain uses TRBV9 and TRBJ1-2; TRBD1 matches at 8 bases. V gave up 5 bases and J gave up 7 bases; unmatched junction bases: 7. Germline V gene data show CDR1 as SGDLS and CDR2 as YYNGEE. The CDR3 runs to 13 residues. This CDR3 is CASRGTGTVGYTF. CDR3 nucleotides: TGTGCCAGCAGGGGGACAGGAACGGTTGGCTACACCTTC.

V and J are TRBV20-1 and TRBJ1-5, with 8 positions matching TRBD1. Per the germline V gene, CDR1 is DFQATT and CDR2 is SNEGSKA (reference sequence). The junction had 2 bases not matched to a gene; V was cut back by 0 bases and J by 4 bases. The length of the CDR3 is 14 residues. Here the CDR3 reads CSARETGGNQPQHF. The CDR3, as DNA: TGCAGTGCTAGAGAAACAGGGGGGAATCAGCCCCAGCATTTT.

The rearrangement uses TRBV5-1 and TRBJ1-1; D not resolved. The CDR3 runs to 15 residues. The ends were cut back, 4 bases at V and 2 bases at J, with 15 bases in the middle. Germline assignment: CDR1 SGHRS and CDR2 YFSETQ. The CDR3 DNA reads TGCGCCAGCAGCGTTACGTCGGCCTCCAACACTGAAGCTTTCTTT. Translated, it gives CASSVTSASNTEAFF.

This clonotype occurred a few times. The CDR3 region is CSARNLLAGGPLSYNEQFF. The CDR3 DNA follows: TGCAGTGCTAGAAACCTACTAGCGGGGGGGCCGTTGTCCTACAATGAGCAGTTCTTC. V usage is TRBV20-1 and J usage is TRBJ2-1, with 13 bases lining up with TRBD2. This CDR3 region has 19 residues. The germline CDR1 and CDR2 sequences are DFQATT and SNEGSKA (reference sequence). V shed 2 bases, J shed 1 base, and the junction held 11 bases outside the gene matches.

The chain combines TRBV20-1 with TRBJ2-3; D may be TRBD2 (5 bases). There are 13 residues in the CDR3. V shed 6 bases and J shed 4 bases, with 14 bases lying between them. Germline CDR1 reads DFQATT; CDR2 reads SNEGSKA (reference sequence). CDR3: CSAKTTTADTQYF. The DNA of the CDR3 is TGCAGTGCCAAGACTACCACGGCAGATACGCAGTATTTT.

Ten or more counts support this clonotype. The junction departs from germline at one end; a sequencing error may be responsible. The CDR3: CASSSGDYEQYF. CDR3 DNA sequence: TGTGCCAGCAGTTCCGGGGACTACGAGCAGTACTTC. The genes are TRBV5-1 and TRBJ2-7; TRBD2 is a possible D gene (5 bases). This CDR3 contains 12 residues. In germline, CDR1 is SGHRS, CDR2 YFSETQ.

A few counts support this clonotype. V usage is TRBV21-1 and J usage is TRBJ2-7; the listed D gene, TRBD2, was not tested against the DNA. TRBV21-1 is assigned pseudogene status. The CDR3 is made up of 13 amino acids. In DNA, the CDR3 is TGTGCCAGCAGCAAATGGAGGGGCTTCGAGCAGTACTTC. The encoded protein is CASSKWRGFEQYF.

The sample holds many counts of this clonotype. The J gene is TRBJ2-7, the V gene TRBV7-2; possibly TRBD2 for D (5 bases). Germline V CDR1 and CDR2: SGHTA, FQGNSA. V lost 5 bases to trimming and J lost 0 bases, with 11 bases between them. This CDR3 is 14 amino acids long. The CDR3 sequence is CASSVGVYSYEQYF. The CDR3 DNA sequence: TGTGCCAGCAGCGTCGGGGTCTACTCCTACGAGCAGTACTTC. Full variable domain (rest looked up from reference TRBV7-2 and TRBJ2-7): GAGVSQSPSNKVTEKGKDVELRCDPISGHTALYWYRQSLGQGLEFLIYFQGNSAPDKSGLPSDRFSAERTGGSVSTLTIQRTQQEDSAVYLCASSVGVYSYEQYFGPGTRLTVT.

The chain uses TRBV25-1 and TRBJ1-6; 7 bases are a match to TRBD1. CDR3 length equals 14 residues. CDR1 and CDR2 (germline): MGHDK, SYGVNS. J gave up 5 bases and V 3 bases, and 1 base lay outside the gene matches. CDR3 in amino acids: CASSEDRNNSPLHF. The CDR3 nucleotides are TGTGCCAGCAGTGAGGACAGGAATAATTCACCCCTCCACTTT.

J is TRBJ2-5 and V is TRBV9; D remains ambiguous. CDR1 and CDR2 (germline): SGDLS, YYNGEE. This CDR3 comprises 14 residues. The V gene lost 0 bases and the J gene lost 0 bases, with 6 bases spanning the gap. CDR3 sequence reads: CASSVGRDQETQYF. CDR3 nucleotides: TGTGCCAGCAGCGTAGGTAGGGACCAAGAGACCCAGTACTTC. Full variable domain (outside the CDR3, taken from reference TRBV9 and TRBJ2-5): DSGVTQTPKHLITATGQRVTLRCSPRSGDLSVYWYQQSLDQGLQFLIQYYNGEERAKGNILERFSAQQFPDLHSELNLSSLELGDSALYFCASSVGRDQETQYFGPGTRLLVL.

This sequence joins TRBV3-1 and TRBJ2-7, with D perhaps matching TRBD1 (5 bases). The tail of the sequence fits TRBJ2-5 better, so the J call may be wrong. The CDR3 is made up of 13 amino acids. CDR1 is LGHDT, CDR2 YNNKEL, per germline (reference sequence). The CDR3 DNA follows: TGTGCCAGCAGCCAAAACCCAGGGGAGACCCAGTACTTC. Encoded protein: CASSQNPGETQYF.

This chain joins TRBV25-1 and TRBJ2-3; 10 bases fit TRBD2. The J segment lost 5 bases and the V segment lost 4 bases, leaving 9 bases of the junction unmatched. The CDR3 has 16 amino acids. Germline loops: CDR1 MGHDK, CDR2 SYGVNS. The CDR3 loop reads CASSVGAGGHQDTQYF. The CDR3, as DNA: TGTGCCAGCAGTGTAGGAGCGGGGGGGCATCAAGATACGCAGTATTTT.